This passage covers 19 T cell receptor beta chains from one sample sequenced in a study of shared clonotypes between healthy human individuals (dated by TCRdb to 2020 to 2022). Libraries were made using the immunoSEQ multiplex PCR assay. TCRdb re-hosts the immuneACCESS table, in-frame sequences only. Its copies lack some clones; in the studies checked, an unresolved V gene accounts for under half of them, and the cause for the rest is not known. Counted in this sample were roughly 1.4 million clones; just under 99% of them appeared once. Roughly 0.36% of the sample is in the top ten clones. The sequenced sample consisted of naive CD4+ T cells sorted from blood. In light of the paper, this sample's cell subset or site label describes: CD45RA+ positively selected. The receptors come from a man between 25 and 39 years old in good health.

In regard to this clone: Other DNA sequences in this specimen translate into the identical CDR3. The chain uses TRBV9 and TRBJ2-1; 8 bases fit TRBD2. The ends lost 0 bases at V and 2 bases at J; junction bases unmatched: 4. Germline V gene sequence: CDR1 SGDLS, CDR2 YYNGEE. The CDR3 runs to 16 residues. As DNA, the CDR3 is TGTGCCAGCAGCGTAGGTCCAGCGGGAGCCTACAATGAGCAGTTCTTC. Translation gives CASSVGPAGAYNEQFF.

V and J are TRBV29-1 and TRBJ2-1; 7 bases match TRBD2. Germline V gene lookup returns CDR1 SQVTM and CDR2 ANQGSEA. The V gene end was trimmed by 2 bases and the J gene end by 0 bases; junction bases not matched to a gene: 7. The CDR3 contains 16 residues. CDR3 loop: CSVEYLAASSYNEQFF. In nucleotides, the CDR3 is TGCAGCGTTGAATACCTAGCGGCTAGCTCCTACAATGAGCAGTTCTTC.

The rearrangement links TRBV9 to TRBJ2-7; TRBD1 matches 9 bases. The CDR3 consists of 14 residues. Per germline, CDR1 SGDLS and CDR2 YYNGEE. V lost 4 bases and J lost 6; bases outside the gene matches: 8. In DNA, the CDR3 is TGTGCCAGCAGCTCACAGGGGGCGGCCAGCGAGCAGTACTTC. The encoded protein is CASSSQGAASEQYF.

V usage is TRBV11-2 and J usage is TRBJ2-7, with 7 bases identical to TRBD1. The CDR3 loop spans 15 amino acids. CDR1 SGHAT and CDR2 FQNNGV come from the germline V gene. After removal of 5 bases from V and 4 bases from J, the junction contained 11 bases not matched to a gene. Written as DNA, the CDR3 is TGTGCCAGCAGCACACTCATTGGGGACAGTTACGAGCAGTACTTC. Translating it yields CASSTLIGDSYEQYF.

The chain couples TRBV6-5 to TRBJ2-5; the match to TRBD2 covers 7 bases. The V segment lost 2 bases and the J segment 2 bases; nucleotides outside the gene matches: 8. This CDR3 is 16 amino acids long. CDR1 and CDR2 from the germline V gene are MNHEY and SVGAGI. The CDR3 protein is CASSYLRASGQETQYF. CDR3 bases: TGTGCCAGCAGTTACCTCCGGGCTAGCGGTCAAGAGACCCAGTACTTC.

V and J are TRBV5-4 and TRBJ2-5, with D perhaps TRBD1 or TRBD2 (6 bases each). Germline values: CDR1 SGHNT, CDR2 YYREEE (reference sequence). This CDR3 has 15 residues. The V gene lost 2 bases and the J gene lost 2 bases, with 13 bases spanning the gap. DNA of the CDR3: TGTGCCAGCAGCTTCGGGGGCGAGGGGCAAGAGACCCAGTACTTC. It yields the protein CASSFGGEGQETQYF.

The chain links TRBV29-1 to TRBJ2-7; 11 bases line up with TRBD1. The V gene's germline CDR1 is SQVTM and CDR2 ANQGSEA. V shed 7 bases, J shed 7 bases, and the junction held 9 bases outside the gene matches. There are 13 residues in the CDR3. The CDR3 sequence is CSGRPGTGGEQYF. In DNA, the CDR3 is TGCAGCGGGCGTCCCGGGACAGGGGGGGAGCAGTACTTC.

This clone was found once. CDR3 coding DNA: TGTGCCAGCAGCCCAAGGAGGGGGCGGGATACGCAGTATTTT. The encoded protein is CASSPRRGRDTQYF. The chain is built from TRBV11-1 and TRBJ2-3; D perhaps matches TRBD1 (7 bases). The germline CDR1 and CDR2 sequences are SGHAT and FQDESV (reference sequence). Deletions cut 5 bases from V and 6 bases from J, with 15 bases between. The CDR3 has 14 residues.

The rearrangement uses TRBV10-3 and TRBJ1-1, with 11 bases fitting TRBD1. Trimming cost V 3 bases and J 6 bases; bases outside gene matches: 9. Germline V gives CDR1 ENHRY, CDR2 SYGVKD. CDR3 length equals 16 residues. The CDR3 bases are TGTGCCATCAGTGATAACATGGGGACAGGGGGACCTGAAGCTTTCTTT. The encoded protein is CAISDNMGTGGPEAFF.

This sequence joins TRBV6-6 and TRBJ2-6; perhaps TRBD1 as D (6 bases). Germline CDR1 MNHNY, CDR2 SVGAGI (reference sequence). This CDR3 has 14 amino acids. Trimming cost V 6 bases and J 1 base, with 7 bases left between them. Here the CDR3 reads CASRTGSGANVLTF. CDR3 coding DNA: TGTGCCAGCAGAACAGGGTCTGGGGCCAACGTCCTGACTTTC.

The rearrangement uses TRBV6-6 and TRBJ2-7; D may be TRBD2 (5 bases). Germline V gene data show CDR1 as MNHNY and CDR2 as SVGAGI (reference sequence). Trimming left V 2 bases short and J 3 bases short, with 8 bases between. The CDR3 totals 13 residues. The CDR3 loop is CASSYLADYEQYF. The DNA of the CDR3 is TGTGCCAGCAGTTACCTAGCTGACTACGAGCAGTACTTC.

The genes are TRBV7-2 and TRBJ1-5; 7 bases line up with TRBD1. The V gene end was trimmed by 5 bases and the J gene end by 3 bases; junction bases not matched to a gene: 7. The CDR3 length is 15 residues. The germline CDR1 and CDR2 sequences are SGHTA and FQGNSA. The CDR3 sequence: CASSPPDRLNQPQHF. The CDR3 region has the DNA TGTGCCAGCAGCCCGCCGGACAGGCTCAATCAGCCCCAGCATTTT.

The gene calls are TRBV27 and TRBJ2-5, with 12 bases matching TRBD1. V trimming: 7 bases; J trimming: 8 bases; junction bases outside the gene matches: 5. The CDR3 covers 13 residues. The germline CDR1 and CDR2 sequences are MNHEY and SMNVEV (reference sequence). CDR3 protein: CASKPGQGATQYF. As DNA, the CDR3 is TGTGCCAGCAAACCGGGACAGGGGGCAACCCAGTACTTC.

The chain uses TRBV2 and TRBJ2-6; TRBD1 matches at 7 bases. CDR3 size: 16 residues. V dropped 2 bases and J dropped 3; count of bases not matched to a gene: 4. Germline V gene data show CDR1 as SNHLY and CDR2 as FYNNEI. CDR3 amino acids: CASSEHRGFGANVLTF. Here the CDR3 DNA reads TGTGCCAGCAGTGAACACAGGGGCTTTGGGGCCAACGTCCTGACTTTC. Looking up the rest from reference TRBV2 and TRBJ2-6 gives the full variable domain: EPEVTQTPSHQVTQMGQEVILRCVPISNHLYFYWYRQILGQKVEFLVSFYNNEISEKSEIFDDQFSVERPDGSNFTLKIRSTKLEDSAMYFCASSEHRGFGANVLTFGAGSRLTVL.

The V gene is TRBV6-4, the J gene TRBJ2-5; 12 bases are a match to TRBD1. The germline V gene has CDR1 MRHNA and CDR2 SNTAGT. The CDR3 loop spans 17 amino acids. With V trimmed by 4 bases and J by 2 bases, 8 bases remained unmatched. Written as DNA, the CDR3 is TGTGCCAGCAGTGGGGGCCGGGACAGGGGGCCTCAAGAGACCCAGTACTTC. This translates into CASSGGRDRGPQETQYF.

The count of this clone is one. The chain employs TRBV28 and TRBJ1-5; TRBD1 matches 7 bases. The germline V gene has CDR1 MDHEN and CDR2 SYDVKM. The length of the CDR3 is 16 residues. V shed 5 bases and J 3 bases; nucleotides not matched to a gene: 10. CDR3 nucleotides: TGTGCCAGCAGTCGGCGACAGGGTTTAGACAATCAGCCCCAGCATTTT. Translation gives CASSRRQGLDNQPQHF.

Points on this clone: At the DNA level, this CDR3 is encoded by other sequences in the same sample as well. The chain links TRBV2 to TRBJ2-5, with no clear D. Germline V lookup: CDR1 SNHLY, CDR2 FYNNEI. This CDR3 spans 12 amino acids. Trimming stripped 6 bases from V and 5 bases from J, with 10 bases between. The CDR3 DNA reads as TGTGCCAGCAGCGAAACAGTGGAGACCCAGTACTTC. Residues: CASSETVETQYF.

About this clone: Within the sample, other DNA sequences also encode this same CDR3. The rearrangement joins TRBV6-5 to TRBJ2-7; D is uncertain. Germline CDR1 reads MNHEY; CDR2 reads SVGAGI. V was clipped by 0 bases and J by 0 bases, with 9 bases between them. The CDR3 loop spans 15 amino acids. CDR3 in DNA: TGTGCCAGCAGTTACTCTAGATGGAGCTCCTACGAGCAGTACTTC. It codes for CASSYSRWSSYEQYF.

This chain connects TRBV5-5 to TRBJ2-1, with TRBD2 identical over 7 bases. Trimming took 6 bases from V and 9 from J; bases not matched to a gene: 21. CDR3 length: 17 amino acids. Looked up from germline, CDR1 is SGHKS and CDR2 is YYEKEE (reference sequence). For the CDR3, the DNA is TGTGCCAGCACAGCGAGGGTTTTTGGGCGGGAGTTTTTTGAGCAGTTCTTC. Protein: CASTARVFGREFFEQFF.